A selection of T cell receptor beta chains follows, all from one sample in a study of radiation and T cells in renal cell carcinoma. Assay used: immunoSEQ multiplex PCR; TCRdb lists only in-frame clones, some missing. The sample lists about 120,000 clones, 80% to 90% occurring once. The specimen comprised blood, sampled from a patient whose treatment included radiotherapy and nephrectomy. These receptors were obtained from a woman aged 55-70 years with renal cell carcinoma. Both conserved end residues are part of each CDR3. D genes are given only for firm matches. For some rows the clone size is stated as once, few or many, or as a class when expanded; others skip it.

CDR3nt | CDR3aa | j_gene | v_gene | abundance | d_gene
TGTGCCATTACCCGGACTCGGGAGAACACTGAAGCTTTCTTT | CAITRTRENTEAFF | TRBJ1-1 | TRBV10-3 | NA | NA
TGTGCCAGCAGTAGACCCGGGACCCGCGGTGGCTACACCTTC | CASSRPGTRGGYTF | TRBJ1-2 | TRBV28 | NA | NA
TGTGCCAGCAGTCCACAGGGGGGCGTCTATGGCTACACCTTC | CASSPQGGVYGYTF | TRBJ1-2 | TRBV28 | NA | TRBD1
TGTGCCAGTAGTAGCCGGGACGTTAGCTCCTATAATTCACCCCTCCACTTT | CASSSRDVSSYNSPLHF | TRBJ1-6 | TRBV19 | NA | NA
TGTGCCAGCAGCCTTCTAGACGAGCAGTACTTC | CASSLLDEQYF | TRBJ2-7 | TRBV11-2 | NA | NA
TGTGCCAGCAGTGAACTAACAGGCCAGGGTTCACCCCTCCACTTT | CASSELTGQGSPLHF | TRBJ1-6 | TRBV6-1 | NA | NA
TGTGCCAGCAGCGTAGGTGGGAGAGCTGAAGCTTTCTTT | CASSVGGRAEAFF | TRBJ1-1 | TRBV9 | NA | NA
TGTGCCAGCAGGGGGGCTAGCGGGAGTCTGTACGAGCAGTACTTC | CASRGASGSLYEQYF | TRBJ2-7 | TRBV2 | NA | TRBD2
TGTGCCAGCGAGCGGACAGGGATCTTCCACGAGCAGTACTTC | CASERTGIFHEQYF | TRBJ2-7 | TRBV28 | NA | TRBD1
TGCGCCAGCAGCCAACACCCCGGGACAGGGGAAAATTCACCCCTCCACTTT | CASSQHPGTGENSPLHF | TRBJ1-6 | TRBV4-1 | once | TRBD1
TGTGCCATCAGTGCCGGACTAGCGGGGGGAGATACGCAGTATTTT | CAISAGLAGGDTQYF | TRBJ2-3 | TRBV10-3 | NA | TRBD2
TGTGCCAGCAGTTCCCAGTCGGGAAGCACTGAAGCTTTCTTT | CASSSQSGSTEAFF | TRBJ1-1 | TRBV6-5 | NA | NA
TGTGCCAGTAGTAGGGGTGGACTAGCAACATACAATGAGCAGTTCTTC | CASSRGGLATYNEQFF | TRBJ2-1 | TRBV19 | NA | TRBD2
TGTGCCATCCTTGGACAGGAGTTCTACGAGCAGTACTTC | CAILGQEFYEQYF | TRBJ2-7 | TRBV6-1 | once | TRBD1
TGTGCCAGCAGCGTAGTAGGCAGTTCTTTACAAGAGACCCAGTACTTC | CASSVVGSSLQETQYF | TRBJ2-5 | TRBV9 | NA | NA
TGTGCCAGCAGCCACCCCGGGGGGGCCGGCGAGCAGTACTTC | CASSHPGGAGEQYF | TRBJ2-7 | TRBV4-2 | NA | TRBD2
TGTGCCAGCAGCGTCGACGGGGGACTAGGCTACACCTTC | CASSVDGGLGYTF | TRBJ1-2 | TRBV9 | NA | NA
TGCGCCAGCAGTCCCGGTTATAATGAGCAGTTCTTC | CASSPGYNEQFF | TRBJ2-1 | TRBV23-1 | NA | NA
TGTGCCAGCAGCCCCGGGACAGGGAACCGCAACACCTTC | CASSPGTGNRNTF | TRBJ1-2 | TRBV5-4 | NA | TRBD1
TGTGCCACCAGCTATGCAGGAGACCTCAATCAGCCCCAGCATTTT | CATSYAGDLNQPQHF | TRBJ1-5 | TRBV15 | once | NA